This is a list of T cell receptor beta chains from one sample in a study of Tregs in tolerant kidney transplant recipients. TCRdb's copy holds only in-frame clones and misses some; the assay was immunoSEQ multiplex PCR. The repertoire holds approximately 50,000 clones, with 91% as singletons. Specimen: CD8+ T cells from blood (PBMCs), collected 24 months after the transplant. All receptors derive from a human patient who received a combined kidney and bone marrow transplant. Part of the T cells may come from the graft donor. Both conserved end residues are part of each CDR3. D genes are given only for firm matches. Clone size appears in some rows only: once, few, many, or a class for an expanded clone.

-	TRBV9	-	TRBJ2-2	TGTGCCAGCAAGGGACTTCACACCGGGGAGCTGTTTTTT	CASKGLHTGELFF
-	TRBV28	TRBD1	TRBJ2-1	TGTGCCAGCAGCTCCGGGACAGGGAACTACAATGAGCAGTTCTTC	CASSSGTGNYNEQFF
-	TRBV29-1	-	TRBJ2-3	TGCAGCGTTGTAGATCGTGGCACAGATACGCAGTATTTT	CSVVDRGTDTQYF
-	TRBV4-3	TRBD1	TRBJ2-1	TGCGCCAGCAGCCAAGGACAGGGTTCCCACAATGAGCAGTTCTTC	CASSQGQGSHNEQFF
-	TRBV27	-	TRBJ2-7	TGTGCCAGCAGTTTACGAGACGGTGGCGGGTCGTACGAGCAGTACTTC	CASSLRDGGGSYEQYF
-	TRBV6-4	-	TRBJ2-1	TGTGCCAGCAGTCAACAGTTTACCTACAATGAGCAGTTCTTC	CASSQQFTYNEQFF
few	TRBV9	TRBD1	TRBJ1-3	TGTGCCAGCAGCGGCAGGGACAGGGGGTATAACACCATATATTTT	CASSGRDRGYNTIYF
-	TRBV11-3	TRBD1	TRBJ2-1	TGTGCCAGCAGCTCCCGGCCCGGGACAGGGGACTTAGGGTACAATGAGCAGTTCTTC	CASSSRPGTGDLGYNEQFF
-	TRBV11-1	-	TRBJ2-2	TGTGCCAGCAGCTTAGATATCAATTTGGGGGCGGCCACCGGGGAGCTGTTTTTT	CASSLDINLGAATGELFF
-	TRBV13	TRBD1	TRBJ2-7	TGTGCCAGCAGCAACCGGGACAGGGGGACCGCCGAGCAGTACTTC	CASSNRDRGTAEQYF
-	TRBV2	-	TRBJ2-7	TGTGCCAGCAGTGAAGGAGATTATTACGAGCAGTACTTC	CASSEGDYYEQYF
-	TRBV4-3	TRBD1	TRBJ2-6	TGCGCCAGCAGCCAAGCACGGGACAGGGAGCCTGGGGCCAACGTCCTGACTTTC	CASSQARDREPGANVLTF
once	TRBV30	TRBD2	TRBJ2-1	TGTGCCTGGAGTCAGGGACTAGCGGGGCTCTACAATGAGCAGTTCTTC	CAWSQGLAGLYNEQFF
-	TRBV12-5	TRBD2	TRBJ2-7	TGTGCTAGTGGTTTTCTAGCGGGAAGCTCCTACGAGCAGTACTTC	CASGFLAGSSYEQYF